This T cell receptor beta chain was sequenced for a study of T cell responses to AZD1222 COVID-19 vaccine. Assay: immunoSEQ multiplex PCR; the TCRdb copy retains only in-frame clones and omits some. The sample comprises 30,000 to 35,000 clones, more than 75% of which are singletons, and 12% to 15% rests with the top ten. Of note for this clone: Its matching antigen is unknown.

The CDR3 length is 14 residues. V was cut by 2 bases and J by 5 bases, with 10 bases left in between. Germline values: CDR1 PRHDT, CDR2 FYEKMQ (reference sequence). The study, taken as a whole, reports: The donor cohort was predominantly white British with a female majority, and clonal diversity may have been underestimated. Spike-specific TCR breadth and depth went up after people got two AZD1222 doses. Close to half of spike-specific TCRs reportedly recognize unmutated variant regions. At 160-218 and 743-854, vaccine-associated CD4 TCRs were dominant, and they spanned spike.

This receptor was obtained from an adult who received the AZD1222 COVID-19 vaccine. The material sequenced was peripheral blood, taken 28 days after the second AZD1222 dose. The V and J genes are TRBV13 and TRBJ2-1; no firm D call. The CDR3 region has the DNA TGTGCCAGCAGCTTAAAGGGCCTTAACAATGAGCAGTTCTTC. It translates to CASSLKGLNNEQFF.